This T cell receptor (beta chain) is from a study of cytomegalovirus exposure and HLA in healthy donors. Looking at the study overall: The early release's HLA-typed donors yielded some 85 million unique TCRs.

With V trimmed by 5 bases and J by 4 bases, 10 bases remained unmatched. The CDR3 has 15 residues. CDR1 and CDR2 from the germline V gene are MDHEN and SYDVKM. This clone was found a few times. Its specificity is unknown. Broader study findings: Segments of the TCR beta V type were, in most cases, productive about 87% or about 30% of the time in an earlier analysis. Rarity marked most TCR sequences, yet some public TCRs occurred in many donors.

The PCR had 60 Vbeta and 13 Jbeta primers. Original handling: Unique TCR beta chains numbered 60 million to 100 million in a later analysis, with 10 million to 14 million shared. The assay was immunoSEQ multiplex PCR, and TCRdb's table has in-frame clones only and misses some. That table supplies the V and J calls and clone size; D and trimming were determined from the DNA. The sample includes 75,000 to 100,000 clones, about four fifths of them seen just once. Sequencing was carried out using PBMCs. The chain uses TRBV28 and TRBJ2-7; TRBD2 matches 8 bases. This sequence originates from a woman in her 70s in good health and CMV-seropositive. CDR3 bases: TGTGCCAGCAGTACCCCGACGGGAGGGGGATACGAGCAGTACTTC. It is translated as CASSTPTGGGYEQYF.